What follows are 12 T cell receptor beta chains derived from one specimen sequenced in a study of blood T cells in healthy people across ages. A second PCR of roughly 7 to 11 cycles used a sample-barcoded 5' primer and a J-beta primer mix. TCRdb fed the 5' RACE reads into MiXCR, producing one record per CDR3 protein. Of some 880,000 distinct CDR3 sequences listed, under 40% are singletons. The sample comprised blood. Receptors originate from a man aged 18 to 30 in good health.

This clonotype was counted many times. J is TRBJ1-2 and V is TRBV2; possibly TRBD1 for D (5 bases). Per germline, CDR1 SNHLY and CDR2 FYNNEI. This CDR3 region has 13 residues. Trimming left V 5 bases short and J 5 bases short, with 12 bases between. Here the CDR3 DNA reads TGTGCCAGCAGTCCCTCGACAGATTATGGCTACACCTTC. Translation gives CASSPSTDYGYTF.

The gene calls are TRBV4-3 and TRBJ1-4; tentatively, D is TRBD1 (5 bases). This CDR3 is 16 amino acids long. CDR1 and CDR2 from the germline V gene are LGHNA and YSLEER. The V and J ends lost 2 bases and 1 base respectively, with 11 bases between them. CDR3 loop: CASSQRSQGTNEKLFF. In nucleotides, the CDR3 is TGCGCCAGCAGCCAACGAAGTCAGGGAACTAATGAAAAACTGTTTTTT.

The chain has TRBV27 and TRBJ1-2; D remains ambiguous. Germline V CDR1 and CDR2: MNHEY, SMNVEV (reference sequence). Between the trimmed V and J ends, which lost 2 bases and 4 bases, there was a span of 14 bases. The CDR3 runs 15 residues. DNA for the CDR3: TGTGCCAGCAGTTTAGGGCTCCCCTCGGCCTATGGCTACACCTTC. Amino acid sequence: CASSLGLPSAYGYTF.

There are many counts of this clonotype. The chain recombines TRBV7-2 with TRBJ2-1; 7 positions agree with TRBD2. V dropped 4 bases and J dropped 8; count of bases not matched to a gene: 26. CDR3 length: 20 amino acids. The germline CDR1 and CDR2 sequences are SGHTA and FQGNSA. The chain's CDR3 is CASSSPTSPIRAARGDEQFF. CDR3 nucleotide sequence: TGTGCCAGCAGCTCCCCCACTTCGCCCATCAGGGCCGCCCGGGGGGATGAGCAGTTCTTC.

The chain is built from TRBV6-5 and TRBJ2-3; no clear D gene. V lost 6 bases and J 1 base, leaving 14 bases between the germline ends. Per germline, CDR1 MNHEY and CDR2 SVGAGI. The CDR3 has 15 amino acids. The CDR3 coding sequence is TGTGCCAGCAGCGCCCAGCAAGGCGGCACAGATACGCAGTATTTT. Amino acids: CASSAQQGGTDTQYF.

This clonotype was found a few times. It may be a read error: a sequence one base away is much more abundant. The gene calls are TRBV12-3 or TRBV12-4 and TRBJ2-7, with 7 nucleotides matching TRBD1. The CDR3 is 15 amino acids. In nucleotides, the CDR3 is TGTGCCGGCAGTCCGGGACAGAGAAAGAGTTACGAGCAGTACTTC. It codes for CAGSPGQRKSYEQYF.

The chain links TRBV7-2 to TRBJ1-1, with D possibly TRBD1 on 5 matching bases. Germline CDR1 is SGHTA and CDR2 is FQGNSA. The ends were cut back, 2 bases at V and 1 base at J, with 8 bases in the middle. The CDR3 runs to 14 residues. CDR3 sequence: CASSLPTENTEAFF. The CDR3 nucleotides are TGTGCCAGCAGCTTACCGACAGAGAACACTGAAGCTTTCTTT. Filled out from reference TRBV7-2 and TRBJ1-1, the complete variable domain reads GAGVSQSPSNKVTEKGKDVELRCDPISGHTALYWYRQSLGQGLEFLIYFQGNSAPDKSGLPSDRFSAERTGGSVSTLTIQRTQQEDSAVYLCASSLPTENTEAFFGQGTRLTVV.

In this sample, this clonotype turned up a few times. The chain uses TRBV12-3 or TRBV12-4 and TRBJ1-1; 7 bases map to TRBD1. Unmatched junction bases numbered 7, after V lost 2 bases and J lost 7 bases. The CDR3 contains 14 residues. The CDR3 bases are TGTGCCAGCAGTTTATGGACAGGCGGGAGTGAAGCTTTCTTT. This gives the protein CASSLWTGGSEAFF.

V usage is TRBV6-2 or TRBV6-3 and J usage is TRBJ2-5; D is possibly TRBD1 or TRBD2 (6 bases each). This CDR3 is 12 amino acids long. V was pared by 7 bases and J by 11 bases, with 17 bases between. Germline V gene data show CDR1 as MNHEY and CDR2 as SVGEGT. CDR3 DNA sequence: TGTGCCAGCACCCCCGGGGGCCCGCAGCAGTACTTC. It codes for CASTPGGPQQYF.

This clonotype was detected a few times. The chain combines TRBV29-1 with TRBJ2-5; D may correspond to TRBD1 or TRBD2 (5 bases each). Per the germline V gene, CDR1 is SQVTM and CDR2 is ANQGSEA. The V and J ends lost 7 bases and 0 bases respectively, with 12 bases between them. The CDR3 contains 13 residues. The CDR3 reads CSAAGGYQETQYF. Written as DNA, the CDR3 is TGCAGCGCTGCTGGGGGATACCAAGAGACCCAGTACTTC.

This rearrangement joins TRBV18 to TRBJ2-1; D gene unclear. Trimming stripped 1 base from V and 1 base from J, with 11 bases between. The CDR3 contains 16 residues. CDR1 and CDR2 from the germline V gene are KGHSH and LQKENI. CDR3 amino acids: CASSPQGSGSYNEQFF. CDR3 DNA sequence: TGTGCCAGCTCACCACAGGGATCGGGTTCCTACAATGAGCAGTTCTTC.

The V and J genes are TRBV7-2 and TRBJ2-3, with TRBD1 as a possible D gene (5 bases). Looked up from germline, CDR1 is SGHTA and CDR2 is FQGNSA. Deletions cut 5 bases from V and 6 bases from J, with 12 bases between. This CDR3 comprises 13 residues. The CDR3 DNA is TGTGCCAGCAGCCTGAACAGGTGGGATACGCAGTATTTT. Encoded protein: CASSLNRWDTQYF.